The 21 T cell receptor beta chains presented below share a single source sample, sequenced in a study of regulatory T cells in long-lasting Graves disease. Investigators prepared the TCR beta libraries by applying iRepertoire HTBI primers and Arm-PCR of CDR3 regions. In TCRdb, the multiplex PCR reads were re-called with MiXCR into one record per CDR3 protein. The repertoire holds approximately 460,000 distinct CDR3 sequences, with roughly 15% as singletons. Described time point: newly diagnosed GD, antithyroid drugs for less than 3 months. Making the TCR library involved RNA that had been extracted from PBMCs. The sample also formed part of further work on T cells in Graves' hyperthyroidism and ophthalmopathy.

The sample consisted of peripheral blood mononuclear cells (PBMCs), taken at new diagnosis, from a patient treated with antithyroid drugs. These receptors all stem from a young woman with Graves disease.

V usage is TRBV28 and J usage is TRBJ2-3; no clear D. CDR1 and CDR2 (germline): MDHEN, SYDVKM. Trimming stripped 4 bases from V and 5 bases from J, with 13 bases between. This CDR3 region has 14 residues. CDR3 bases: TGTGCCAGCAGTTCCCCCGGGCTGGGAGATACGCAGTATTTT. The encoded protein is CASSSPGLGDTQYF.

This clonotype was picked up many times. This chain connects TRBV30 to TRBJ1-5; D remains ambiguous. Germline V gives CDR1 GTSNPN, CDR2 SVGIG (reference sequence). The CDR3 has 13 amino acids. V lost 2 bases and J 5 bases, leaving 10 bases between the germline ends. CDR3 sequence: CAWSRVVHQPQHF. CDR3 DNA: TGTGCCTGGAGTCGGGTGGTCCATCAGCCCCAGCATTTT.

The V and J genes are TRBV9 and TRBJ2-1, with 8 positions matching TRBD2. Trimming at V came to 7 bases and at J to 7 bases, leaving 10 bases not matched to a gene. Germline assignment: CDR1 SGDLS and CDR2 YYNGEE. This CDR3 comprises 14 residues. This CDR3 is CASVGAGGSNEQFF. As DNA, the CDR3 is TGTGCCAGCGTAGGGGCGGGAGGTAGTAATGAGCAGTTCTTC. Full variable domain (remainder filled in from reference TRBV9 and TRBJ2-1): DSGVTQTPKHLITATGQRVTLRCSPRSGDLSVYWYQQSLDQGLQFLIQYYNGEERAKGNILERFSAQQFPDLHSELNLSSLELGDSALYFCASVGAGGSNEQFFGPGTRLTVL.

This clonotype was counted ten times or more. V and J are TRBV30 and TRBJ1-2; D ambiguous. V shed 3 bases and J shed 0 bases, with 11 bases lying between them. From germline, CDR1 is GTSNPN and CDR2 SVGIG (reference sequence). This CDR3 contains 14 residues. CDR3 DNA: TGTGCCTGGAGGGACGGAGGAGCTAACTATGGCTACACCTTC. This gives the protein CAWRDGGANYGYTF.

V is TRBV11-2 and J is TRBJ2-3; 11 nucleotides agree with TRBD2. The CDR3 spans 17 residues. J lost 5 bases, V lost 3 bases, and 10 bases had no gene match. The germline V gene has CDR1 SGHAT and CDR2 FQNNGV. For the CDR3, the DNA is TGTGCCAGCAGCTTCCCTCTAGCGGGAGGCGAGGGAGATACGCAGTATTTT. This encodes CASSFPLAGGEGDTQYF.

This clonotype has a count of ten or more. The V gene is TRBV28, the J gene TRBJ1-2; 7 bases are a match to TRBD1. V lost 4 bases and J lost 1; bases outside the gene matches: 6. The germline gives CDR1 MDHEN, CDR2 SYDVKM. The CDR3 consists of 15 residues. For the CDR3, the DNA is TGTGCCAGCAGTTCGACAGGGAGGGGTAACTATGGCTACACCTTC. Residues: CASSSTGRGNYGYTF.

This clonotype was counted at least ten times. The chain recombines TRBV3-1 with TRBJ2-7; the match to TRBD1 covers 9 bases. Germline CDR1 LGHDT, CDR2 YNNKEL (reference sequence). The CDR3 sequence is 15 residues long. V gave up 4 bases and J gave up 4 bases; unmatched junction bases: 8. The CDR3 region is CASSPSGQGMYEQYF. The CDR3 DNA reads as TGTGCCAGCAGCCCTTCGGGACAGGGAATGTACGAGCAGTACTTC.

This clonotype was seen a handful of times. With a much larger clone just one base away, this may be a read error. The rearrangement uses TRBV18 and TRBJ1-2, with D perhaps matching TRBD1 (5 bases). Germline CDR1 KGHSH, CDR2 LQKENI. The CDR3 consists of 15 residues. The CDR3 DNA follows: TGTGCCAGCTCACCTCTACCAGCAGGGAACTATGGCTGCACCTTC. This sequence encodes CASSPLPAGNYGCTF.

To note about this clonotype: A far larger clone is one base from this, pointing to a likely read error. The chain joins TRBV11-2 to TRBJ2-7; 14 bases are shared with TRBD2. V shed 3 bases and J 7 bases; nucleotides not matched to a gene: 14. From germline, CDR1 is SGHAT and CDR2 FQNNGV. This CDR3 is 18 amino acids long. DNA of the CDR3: TGTGCCAGCAGCTTGAGTAGTGGGACTAGCGGGAGCGTCGATGAGCAGTACTTC. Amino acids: CASSLSSGTSGSVDEQYF.

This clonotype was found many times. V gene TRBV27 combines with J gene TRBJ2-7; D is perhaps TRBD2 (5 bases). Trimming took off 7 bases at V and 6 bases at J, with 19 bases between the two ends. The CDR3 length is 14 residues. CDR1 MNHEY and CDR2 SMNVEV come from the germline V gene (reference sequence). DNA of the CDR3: TGTGCCAGCAAAGCACCAGCGGCACCCACCGAGCAGTACTTC. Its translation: CASKAPAAPTEQYF.

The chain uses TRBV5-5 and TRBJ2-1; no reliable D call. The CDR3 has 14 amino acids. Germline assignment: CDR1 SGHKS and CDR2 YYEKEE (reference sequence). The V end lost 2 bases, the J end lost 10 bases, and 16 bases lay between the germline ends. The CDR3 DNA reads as TGTGCCAGCAGCTTATGGACCCACATCATAGAGCAGTTCTTC. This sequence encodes CASSLWTHIIEQFF.

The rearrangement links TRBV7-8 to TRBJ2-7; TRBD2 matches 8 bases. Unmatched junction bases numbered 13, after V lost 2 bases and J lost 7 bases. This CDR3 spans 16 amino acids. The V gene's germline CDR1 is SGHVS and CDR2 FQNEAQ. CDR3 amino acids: CASSLKVTGGPGEQYF. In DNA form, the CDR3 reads TGTGCCAGCAGCTTAAAGGTGACGGGAGGGCCAGGGGAGCAGTACTTC.

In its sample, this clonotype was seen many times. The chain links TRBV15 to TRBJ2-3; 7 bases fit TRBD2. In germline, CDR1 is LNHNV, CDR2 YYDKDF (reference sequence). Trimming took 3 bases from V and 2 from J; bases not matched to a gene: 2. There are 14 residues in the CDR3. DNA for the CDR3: TGTGCCACCAGCAGGCGGGAGTTCACAGATACGCAGTATTTT. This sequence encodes CATSRREFTDTQYF.

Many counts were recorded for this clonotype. The CDR3 loop reads CASSLKVAAGTGEGYTF. Written as DNA, the CDR3 is TGTGCCAGCAGTTTGAAGGTGGCAGCCGGGACAGGAGAAGGGTACACCTTC. J is TRBJ1-2 and V is TRBV28; 8 bases agree with TRBD1. Germline loops: CDR1 MDHEN, CDR2 SYDVKM. The CDR3 is 17 amino acids. The junction had 20 bases not matched to a gene; V was cut back by 3 bases and J by 11 bases.

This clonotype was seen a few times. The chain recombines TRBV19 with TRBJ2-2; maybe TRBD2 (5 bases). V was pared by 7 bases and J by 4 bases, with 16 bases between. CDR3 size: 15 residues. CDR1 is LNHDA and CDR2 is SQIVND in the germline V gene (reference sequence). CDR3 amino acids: CASMRASTITGELFF. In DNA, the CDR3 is TGTGCCAGTATGAGGGCCAGTACGATCACCGGGGAGCTGTTTTTT.

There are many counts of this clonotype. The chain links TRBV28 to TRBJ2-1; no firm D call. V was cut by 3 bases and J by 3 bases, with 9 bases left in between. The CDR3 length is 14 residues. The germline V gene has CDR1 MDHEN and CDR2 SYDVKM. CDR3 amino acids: CASSLARFYNEQFF. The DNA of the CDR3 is TGTGCCAGCAGTTTGGCGCGGTTCTACAATGAGCAGTTCTTC.

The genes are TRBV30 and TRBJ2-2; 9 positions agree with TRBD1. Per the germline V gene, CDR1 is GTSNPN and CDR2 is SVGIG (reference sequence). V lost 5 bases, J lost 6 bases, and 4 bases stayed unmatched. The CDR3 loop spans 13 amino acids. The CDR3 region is CAWEGQGAGELFF. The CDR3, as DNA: TGTGCCTGGGAGGGACAGGGCGCCGGGGAGCTGTTTTTT.

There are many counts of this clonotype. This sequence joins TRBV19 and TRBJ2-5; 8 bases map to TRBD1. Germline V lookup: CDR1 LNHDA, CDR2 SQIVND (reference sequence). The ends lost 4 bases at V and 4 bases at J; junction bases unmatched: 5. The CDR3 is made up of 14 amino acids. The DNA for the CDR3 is TGTGCCAGTAGTAAGGGCAGGGGGCGAGAGACCCAGTACTTC. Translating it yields CASSKGRGRETQYF.

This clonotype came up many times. The CDR3 sequence: CASRSEGAEDTQYF. Written as DNA, the CDR3 is TGTGCCAGCAGATCCGAGGGGGCCGAAGATACGCAGTATTTT. V and J are TRBV6-2 or TRBV6-3 and TRBJ2-3; 7 bases fit TRBD1. The CDR3 consists of 14 residues. Trimming took 6 bases from V and 5 from J; bases not matched to a gene: 8. Germline loops: CDR1 MNHEY, CDR2 SVGEGT.

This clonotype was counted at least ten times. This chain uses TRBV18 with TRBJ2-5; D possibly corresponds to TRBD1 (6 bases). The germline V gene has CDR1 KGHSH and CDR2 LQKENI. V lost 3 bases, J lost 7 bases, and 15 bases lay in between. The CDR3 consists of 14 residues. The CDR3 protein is CASSPQGFRGTQYF. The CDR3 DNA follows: TGTGCCAGCTCACCGCAGGGGTTTCGTGGGACCCAGTACTTC.

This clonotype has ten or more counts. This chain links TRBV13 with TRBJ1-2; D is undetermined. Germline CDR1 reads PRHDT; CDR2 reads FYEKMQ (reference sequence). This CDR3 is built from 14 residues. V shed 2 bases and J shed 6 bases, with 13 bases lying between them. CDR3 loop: CASSLRIRRNGYTF. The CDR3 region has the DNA TGTGCCAGCAGCTTACGGATAAGGAGAAATGGCTACACCTTC.